These T cell receptor beta chains were read from a single sample in a study of cytomegalovirus exposure and HLA in healthy donors. Clones were sequenced by immunoSEQ multiplex PCR, and TCRdb holds only the in-frame ones, with some missing. The sample has fewer than 250,000 clones; 82% are singletons. Material: PBMCs. The receptor set was obtained from a man between 35 and 55 years old in good health and CMV-seropositive. Both conserved end residues are part of each CDR3. The size field is filled for only some rows; it gives once, few, many or a size class.

size	J	V	CDR3
.	TRBJ2-3	TRBV5-1	CASSLVASGSADTQYF
.	TRBJ1-5	TRBV5-1	CASSLGGFNQPQHF
.	TRBJ1-1	TRBV18	CASSPQGAKPAFF
.	TRBJ2-7	TRBV5-1	CASSPPGYEQYF
.	TRBJ2-1	TRBV5-1	CASSLRAQTSYNEQFF
.	TRBJ2-5	TRBV29-1	CSVVDYLEETQYF
.	TRBJ2-1	TRBV19	CASSIKFGSYNEQFF
.	TRBJ1-3	TRBV5-6	CASSLETGNTIYF
once	TRBJ2-1	TRBV6-5	CASSLSGYNEQFF
.	TRBJ2-7	TRBV28	CASGTSGWEQYF
.	TRBJ1-2	TRBV4-1	CASSQESSTKAGYTF
.	TRBJ1-6	TRBV5-1	CASSPDGRGSTGDSPLHF
.	TRBJ2-5	TRBV9	CASSPPGGRETQYF
.	TRBJ2-7	TRBV2	CASRGGTRGYEQYF